The clone carrying this T cell receptor (beta chain) was detected a few times. Its antigen is as yet unknown. These data are taken from a study of CD8 T cells in ankylosing spondylitis. This CDR3 spans 15 amino acids. CDR1 is KGHDR and CDR2 is SFDVKD in the germline V gene. The V segment lost 5 bases and the J segment 5 bases; nucleotides outside the gene matches: 4. Broader study findings: Within matched ankylosing spondylitis synovial fluid, disease-linked clones were reportedly significantly enriched. Blood from ankylosing spondylitis patients appeared to carry a characteristic eight-variant TCR beta motif. Clones linked with disease were CD8+ and fairly uncommon in the peripheral blood.

TCRdb itself ran the 5' RACE reads through MiXCR, one entry per CDR3 protein. The profile shows 750,000 to 850,000 distinct CDR3 sequences, 12% of them singletons. The specimen was blood, either unsorted or a sorted T cell fraction (not recorded which). The sequence derives from a male donor with ankylosing spondylitis. The chain has TRBV24-1 and TRBJ2-3; 12 nucleotides agree with TRBD2. CDR3 coding DNA: TGTGCCACCAGTGGGATACTAGCGGGGGGAGATACGCAGTATTTT. Protein: CATSGILAGGDTQYF.